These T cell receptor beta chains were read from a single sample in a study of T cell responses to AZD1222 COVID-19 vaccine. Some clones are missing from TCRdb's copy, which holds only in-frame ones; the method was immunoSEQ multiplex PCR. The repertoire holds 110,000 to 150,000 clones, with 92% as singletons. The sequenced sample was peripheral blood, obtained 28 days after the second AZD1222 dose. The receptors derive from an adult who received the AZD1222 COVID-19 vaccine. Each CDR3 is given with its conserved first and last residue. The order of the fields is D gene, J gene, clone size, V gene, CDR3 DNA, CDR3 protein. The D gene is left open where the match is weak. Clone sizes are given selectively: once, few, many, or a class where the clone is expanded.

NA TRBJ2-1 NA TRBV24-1 TGTGCCACCAGTGACCCGGGACTCAACAATGAGCAGTTCTTC CATSDPGLNNEQFF
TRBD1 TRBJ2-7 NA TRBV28 TGTGCCAGCAGCCGGACAGGGCTTGCCTACGAGCAGTACTTC CASSRTGLAYEQYF
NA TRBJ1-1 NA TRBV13 TGTGCCAGCAGCTTGGATTTGGGGCCAGCCACTGAAGCTTTCTTT CASSLDLGPATEAFF
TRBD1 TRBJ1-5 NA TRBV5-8 TGTGCCAGCAGCTTGTGGCAGGGGGCAGGTCAGCCCCAGCATTTT CASSLWQGAGQPQHF
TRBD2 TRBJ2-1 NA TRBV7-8 TGTGCCAGCAGCGCACGACTAGCGGGGTACAATGAGCAGTTCTTC CASSARLAGYNEQFF
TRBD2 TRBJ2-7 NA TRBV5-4 TGTGCCAGCAGCCCCACGGGACTAGCGGGAGGGCCACACGAGCAGTACTTC CASSPTGLAGGPHEQYF
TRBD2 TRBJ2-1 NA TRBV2 TGTGCCAGCAGTGAATTGGGACTAGCGGGAGTAGGGTACAATGAGCAGTTCTTC CASSELGLAGVGYNEQFF
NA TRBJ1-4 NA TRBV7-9 TGTGCCAGCAGCTTAGCAGACACCCATAATGAAAAACTGTTTTTT CASSLADTHNEKLFF
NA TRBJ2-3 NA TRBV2 TGTGCCAGCAGACCCCCGGAGGGGAGATGGCCAGATACGCAGTATTTT CASRPPEGRWPDTQYF
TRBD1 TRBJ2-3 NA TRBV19 TGTGCCAGTAGTATAGGAGGGGGCTTCCGAGATACGCAGTATTTT CASSIGGGFRDTQYF
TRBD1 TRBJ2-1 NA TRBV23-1 TGCGCCAGCGCCCGGACAGGGGACATAAATGAGCAGTTCTTC CASARTGDINEQFF
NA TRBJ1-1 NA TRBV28 TGTGCCAGCAGTTCAGGCTCAGGGTCGAGGACTGAAGCTTTCTTT CASSSGSGSRTEAFF
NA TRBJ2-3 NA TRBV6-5 TGTGCCAGGGCTCCTAGCCCGGTTGATACGCAGTATTTT CARAPSPVDTQYF
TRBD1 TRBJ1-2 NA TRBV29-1 TGCAGCGTTGAACAGGGGGGAAACTATGGCTACACCTTC CSVEQGGNYGYTF
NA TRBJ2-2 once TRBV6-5 TGTGCCAGCAGTTCCCGGACGCAACCGGCCGGGGAGCTGTTTTTT CASSSRTQPAGELFF
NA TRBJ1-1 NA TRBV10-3 TGTGCCATCGGGCAACAGGGGAACACTGAAGCTTTCTTT CAIGQQGNTEAFF
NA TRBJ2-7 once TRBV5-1 TGCGCCAGCAGCTCGACTACCCACTCCTACGAGCAGTACTTC CASSSTTHSYEQYF
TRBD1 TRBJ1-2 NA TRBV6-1 TGTGCCAGCAGTGAAGCCCGACAGGGGGCGGGCTACACCTTC CASSEARQGAGYTF
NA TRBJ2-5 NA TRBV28 TGTGCCAGCAGGGCAGTCTTCCAAGAGACCCAGTACTTC CASRAVFQETQYF
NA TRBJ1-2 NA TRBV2 TGTGCCAGCAGTGACAGGGCGGGCGGCTACACCTTC CASSDRAGGYTF
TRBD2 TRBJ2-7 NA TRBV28 TGTGCCAGCAGTTTATGGGGGACTAGCGGGAGCTCCTACGAGCAGTACTTC CASSLWGTSGSSYEQYF
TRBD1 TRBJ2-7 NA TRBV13 TGTGCCAGCAGCCTGGGACAGGGAATCTACGAGCAGTACTTC CASSLGQGIYEQYF
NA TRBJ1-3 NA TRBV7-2 TGTGCCAGCAGCTTGCAATCTGGAAACACCATATATTTT CASSLQSGNTIYF
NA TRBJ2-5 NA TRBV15 TGTGCCACCAGCAGAGGGAGGGGCAGGGGACTCCAAGAGACCCAGTACTTC CATSRGRGRGLQETQYF
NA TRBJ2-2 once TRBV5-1 TGCGCCAGCAGCCCCTTCCAAGAACGGGAGCTGTTTTTT CASSPFQERELFF
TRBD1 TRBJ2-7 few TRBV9 TGTGCCAGCAGCGTGGGACAGGGGGCGTTTGAGCAGTACTTC CASSVGQGAFEQYF
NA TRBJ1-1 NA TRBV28 TGTGCCAGCAGAGGGGACGTTTTTGAAGCTTTCTTT CASRGDVFEAFF
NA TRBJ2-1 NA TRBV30 TGTGCCTGGGGGGGCCCTGGTTACAATGAGCAGTTCTTC CAWGGPGYNEQFF
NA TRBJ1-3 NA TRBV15 TGTGCCACCAGTTCCTCTGGAAACACCATATATTTT CATSSSGNTIYF